There are a few counts of the clone carrying this T cell receptor (beta chain). What it recognizes is unknown. Treatment denoted: oral pan-JAK inhibitor, 5-10 mg twice daily. The study team obtained lesional scalp punch biopsies and peripheral blood from alopecia areata patients. Trimming stripped 2 bases from V and 0 bases from J, with 17 bases between. CDR1 is GTSNPN, CDR2 SVGIG, per germline (reference sequence). CDR3 size: 17 residues. These data belong to a study of CD8+ T cells in alopecia areata. Whole-study findings and limits: Scalp repertoires also include resident alphabeta T cells from normal skin. Under tofacitinib, numerous expanded lesional clonotypes remained detectable in scalp and blood.

Following RNA extraction, reverse transcription yielded cDNA that acted as the sequencing template. The repertoire was sequenced with immunoSEQ multiplex PCR; TCRdb's copy has only in-frame clones and lacks some. The data contain over 150,000 clones, roughly 60% of them singletons. The rearrangement links TRBV30 to TRBJ1-5, with no clear D. The sample consisted of CD4+ T cells sorted from blood, taken at week 24, from a patient treated with tofacitinib. The sequence came from a human donor with alopecia areata. The CDR3 coding sequence is TGTGCCTGGAGTAAAGGGAGGCAGTCTAATAGCAATCAGCCCCAGCATTTT. Amino acids: CAWSKGRQSNSNQPQHF. The full variable domain, rest sourced from reference TRBV30 and TRBJ1-5, is SQTIHQWPATLVQPVGSPLSLECTVEGTSNPNLYWYRQAAGRGLQLLFYSVGIGQISSEVPQNLSASRPQDRQFILSSKKLLLSDSGFYLCAWSKGRQSNSNQPQHFGDGTRLSIL.